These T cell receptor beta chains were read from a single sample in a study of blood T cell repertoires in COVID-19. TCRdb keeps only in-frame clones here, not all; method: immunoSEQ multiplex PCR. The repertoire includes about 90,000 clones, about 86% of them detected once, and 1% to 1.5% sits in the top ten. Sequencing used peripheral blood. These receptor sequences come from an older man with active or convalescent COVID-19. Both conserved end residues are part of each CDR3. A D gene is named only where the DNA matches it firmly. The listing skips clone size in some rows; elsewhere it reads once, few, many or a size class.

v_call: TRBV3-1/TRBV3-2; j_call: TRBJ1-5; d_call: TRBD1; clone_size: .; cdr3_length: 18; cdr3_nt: TGTGCCAGCAGCTCACCAACCAGACAGGGGGGTAGCAATCAGCCCCAGCATTTT; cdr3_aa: CASSSPTRQGGSNQPQHF
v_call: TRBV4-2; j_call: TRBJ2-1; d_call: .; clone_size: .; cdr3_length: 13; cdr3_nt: TGTGCCAGCAGCCTCGGGAGCGGCAATGAGCAGTTCTTC; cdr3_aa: CASSLGSGNEQFF
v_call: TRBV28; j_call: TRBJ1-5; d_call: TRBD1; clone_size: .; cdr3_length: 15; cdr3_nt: TGTGCCAGCAGTTCTCGTCAGGGGGGCAATCAGCCCCAGCATTTT; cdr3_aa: CASSSRQGGNQPQHF
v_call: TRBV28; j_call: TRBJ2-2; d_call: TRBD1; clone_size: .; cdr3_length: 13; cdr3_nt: TGTGCCACCCGGGACAGAAACACCGGGGAGCTGTTTTTT; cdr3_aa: CATRDRNTGELFF
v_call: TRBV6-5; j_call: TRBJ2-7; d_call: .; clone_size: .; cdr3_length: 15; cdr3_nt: TGTGCCAGCAGTACAGGGACGGTGAGCTCCTACGAGCAGTACTTC; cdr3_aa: CASSTGTVSSYEQYF
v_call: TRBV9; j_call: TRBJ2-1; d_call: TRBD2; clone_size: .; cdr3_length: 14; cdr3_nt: TGTGCCAGCAGCGATGGGACTAGCAACAATGAGCAGTTCTTC; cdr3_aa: CASSDGTSNNEQFF
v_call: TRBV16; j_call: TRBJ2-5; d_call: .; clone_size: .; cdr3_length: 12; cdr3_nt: TGTGCCAGCAGCCATCAGCAAGAGACCCAGTACTTC; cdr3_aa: CASSHQQETQYF
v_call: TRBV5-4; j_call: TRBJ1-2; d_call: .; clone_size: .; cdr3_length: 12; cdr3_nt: TGTGCCAGCAGCTTGTTTACTTATGGCTACACCTTC; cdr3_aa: CASSLFTYGYTF
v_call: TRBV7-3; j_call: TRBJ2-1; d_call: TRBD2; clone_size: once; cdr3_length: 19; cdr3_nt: TGTGCCAGCAGCCCCGCCCCCGGACTAGCGGGAGCCAACTACAATGAGCAGTTCTTC; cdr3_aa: CASSPAPGLAGANYNEQFF
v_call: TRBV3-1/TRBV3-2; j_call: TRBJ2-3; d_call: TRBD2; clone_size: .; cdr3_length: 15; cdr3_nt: TGTGCCAGCAGCCAAGACGGGACTAGCGTCGGGGGGCAGTATTTT; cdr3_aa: CASSQDGTSVGGQYF
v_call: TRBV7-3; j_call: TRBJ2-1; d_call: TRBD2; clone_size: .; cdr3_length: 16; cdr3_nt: TGTGCCAGCAGCCCCATTGGCGGGAGTGGAGACAATGAGCAGTTCTTC; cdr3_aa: CASSPIGGSGDNEQFF
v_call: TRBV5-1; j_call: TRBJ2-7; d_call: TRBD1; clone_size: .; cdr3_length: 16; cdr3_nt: TGCGCCAGCAGAGTTGTGACAGGGATTATTTCCTACGAGCAGTACTTC; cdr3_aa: CASRVVTGIISYEQYF
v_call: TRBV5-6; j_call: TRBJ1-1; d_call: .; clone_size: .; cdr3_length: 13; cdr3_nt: TGTGCCAGCAGCTATGCAGGGGACACTGAAGCTTTCTTT; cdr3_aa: CASSYAGDTEAFF
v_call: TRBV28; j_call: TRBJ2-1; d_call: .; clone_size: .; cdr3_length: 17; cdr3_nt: TGTGCCAGCAGTTTATGGTCCCAGGGCCCTACCCGTAATGAGCAGTTCTTC; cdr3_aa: CASSLWSQGPTRNEQFF
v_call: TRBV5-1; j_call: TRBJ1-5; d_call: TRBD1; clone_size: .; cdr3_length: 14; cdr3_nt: TGCGCCAGCAGCAAAGGACAGGGGAATCAGCCCCAGCATTTT; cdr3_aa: CASSKGQGNQPQHF
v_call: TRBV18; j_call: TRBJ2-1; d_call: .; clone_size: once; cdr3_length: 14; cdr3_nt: TGTGCCAGCTCAATGAGGGAGTGGGTTAATGAGCAGTTCTTC; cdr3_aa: CASSMREWVNEQFF
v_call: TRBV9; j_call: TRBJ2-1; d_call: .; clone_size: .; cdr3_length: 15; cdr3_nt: TGTGCCAGCAGCACGGGAGAGGGTTACTACAATGAGCAGTTCTTC; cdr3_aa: CASSTGEGYYNEQFF
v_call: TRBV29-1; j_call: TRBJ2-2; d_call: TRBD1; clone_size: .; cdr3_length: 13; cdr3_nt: TGCAGCGTGGGACAGTCTGGAACCGGGGAGCTGTTTTTT; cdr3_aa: CSVGQSGTGELFF
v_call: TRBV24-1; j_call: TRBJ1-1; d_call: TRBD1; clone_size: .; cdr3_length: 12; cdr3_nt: TGTGCCACCAGTGCCCCGGGACAGGAAGCTTTCTTT; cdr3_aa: CATSAPGQEAFF